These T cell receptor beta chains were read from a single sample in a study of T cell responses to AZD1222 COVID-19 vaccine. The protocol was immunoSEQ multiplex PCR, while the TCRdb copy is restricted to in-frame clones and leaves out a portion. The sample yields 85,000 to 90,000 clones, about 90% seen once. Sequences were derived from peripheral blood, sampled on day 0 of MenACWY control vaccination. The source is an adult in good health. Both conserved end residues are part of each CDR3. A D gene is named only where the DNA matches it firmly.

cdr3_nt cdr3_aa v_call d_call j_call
TGTGCCAGCAGTTTGGGGACAGGGAGTTCACCCCTCCACTTT CASSLGTGSSPLHF TRBV28 TRBD1 TRBJ1-6
TGTGCCACCCGAATCCCTAGCGAATCTACCTACGAGCAGTACTTC CATRIPSESTYEQYF TRBV27 - TRBJ2-7
TGTGCCAGCAGCTTATCGTCCTGGCTTGGCGAGCAGTACTTC CASSLSSWLGEQYF TRBV7-6 - TRBJ2-7
TGCAGCGTTGAACAGCAATATGGCTACACCTTC CSVEQQYGYTF TRBV29-1 - TRBJ1-2
TGTGCCAGCAGCTTAAGAGGCAACAATTCACCCCTCCACTTT CASSLRGNNSPLHF TRBV5-6 - TRBJ1-6
TGTGCCAGCAGCAGAAGCGCCGGGGAGCTGTTTTTT CASSRSAGELFF TRBV5-4 - TRBJ2-2
TGTGCCAGCAGAGCGGACACCCCGAACACTGAAGCTTTCTTT CASRADTPNTEAFF TRBV6-5 - TRBJ1-1
TGTGCCAGCAGCCAAGAGGGCAATGAGCAGTTCTTC CASSQEGNEQFF TRBV4-2 - TRBJ2-1
TGTGCCAGCAGCAGACAGATAAACACAGATACGCAGTATTTT CASSRQINTDTQYF TRBV3-1/TRBV3-2 - TRBJ2-3
TGTGCCAGCACGGACCAGGGGGGAAACTACGAGCAGTACTTC CASTDQGGNYEQYF TRBV28 - TRBJ2-7
TGTGCCAGCAGCCAAGATTGGAGCACAGATACGCAGTATTTT CASSQDWSTDTQYF TRBV3-1/TRBV3-2 - TRBJ2-3
TGTGCCAGCAGCGCGACAGGGGTTGTCACTGAAGCTTTCTTT CASSATGVVTEAFF TRBV25-1 TRBD1 TRBJ1-1
TGTGCCAGCAGCCCCCGGACAGGGGATGGCTACACCTTC CASSPRTGDGYTF TRBV7-9 TRBD1 TRBJ1-2